Listed below are T cell receptor beta chains from one sample, sequenced in a study of blood T cell repertoires in COVID-19. Libraries were prepared by immunoSEQ multiplex PCR; TCRdb keeps only in-frame clonotypes and omits some of them. The sample has around 47,000 clones; about nine tenths are singletons. Source material: peripheral blood. The source of these receptors is a woman of 80 years or more in a cohort sampled during active or convalescent COVID-19. Both conserved end residues are part of each CDR3. The D gene is left open where the match is weak. For some rows the clone size is stated as once, few or many, or as a class when expanded; others skip it.

V: TRBV11-3
J: TRBJ2-2
size: NA
D: TRBD2
DNA: TGTGCCAGCAGGACTAGCGGGAACACCGGGGAGCTGTTTTTT
CDR3: CASRTSGNTGELFF

V: TRBV10-3
J: TRBJ1-1
size: NA
D: NA
DNA: TGTGCCATCAGTGAGTCGACAGAACAAGCTTTCTTT
CDR3: CAISESTEQAFF

V: TRBV6-4
J: TRBJ2-1
size: NA
D: TRBD2
DNA: TGTGCCAGCAAGACAACCGGGACTAACCCCTGGAACTCCTACAATGAGCAGTTCTTC
CDR3: CASKTTGTNPWNSYNEQFF

V: TRBV10-3
J: TRBJ2-7
size: NA
D: TRBD2
DNA: TGTGCCATCAGGACAGGGACTAGCGGGAGCTCCTACGAGCAGTACTTC
CDR3: CAIRTGTSGSSYEQYF

V: TRBV2
J: TRBJ1-2
size: once
D: NA
DNA: TGTGCCAGCACCTACCTGGACTATGGCTACACCTTC
CDR3: CASTYLDYGYTF

V: TRBV21-1
J: TRBJ2-3
size: NA
D: NA
DNA: TGTGCCAGCAGCAAATATCAGCGGGAGGGCGCAGATACGCAGTATTTT
CDR3: CASSKYQREGADTQYF

V: TRBV7-2
J: TRBJ2-2
size: NA
D: NA
DNA: TGTGCCAGCAGCTTACGGTCGGTGGGGGAGCTGTTTTTT
CDR3: CASSLRSVGELFF

V: TRBV2
J: TRBJ1-1
size: NA
D: NA
DNA: TGTGCCAGCAGTGGGCAGGGGAACACTGAAGCTTTCTTT
CDR3: CASSGQGNTEAFF

V: TRBV2
J: TRBJ1-4
size: NA
D: NA
DNA: TGTGCCAGCAGGGACAGCCATAATGAAAAACTGTTTTTT
CDR3: CASRDSHNEKLFF

V: TRBV7-2
J: TRBJ1-2
size: once
D: NA
DNA: TGTGCCAGCAGCTTAAATGAACAGGACTATGGCTACACCTTC
CDR3: CASSLNEQDYGYTF

V: TRBV19
J: TRBJ1-1
size: NA
D: NA
DNA: TGTGCCAGTAGTATAGATAAGACAGTGAACACTGAAGCTTTCTTT
CDR3: CASSIDKTVNTEAFF

V: TRBV9
J: TRBJ2-3
size: NA
D: NA
DNA: TGTGCCAGCAGCGTAAGGTCTAGCCCGCTTGTAGATACGCAGTATTTT
CDR3: CASSVRSSPLVDTQYF

V: TRBV3-1/TRBV3-2
J: TRBJ2-1
size: once
D: TRBD1
DNA: TGTGCCAGCAGCCCGGGACAGGGGGCGAACAATGAGCAGTTCTTC
CDR3: CASSPGQGANNEQFF

V: TRBV10-1
J: TRBJ2-1
size: NA
D: NA
DNA: TGCGCCAGCAGCCGGGGAACCCTGGTTTCTGAGCAGTTCTTC
CDR3: CASSRGTLVSEQFF

V: TRBV25-1
J: TRBJ2-1
size: NA
D: NA
DNA: TGTGCCAGCAGTTGGGCGGGGAGCTCCTACAATGAGCAGTTCTTC
CDR3: CASSWAGSSYNEQFF

V: TRBV29-1
J: TRBJ2-2
size: few
D: NA
DNA: TGCAGCGCCTCGAACACCGGGGAGCTGTTTTTT
CDR3: CSASNTGELFF

V: TRBV12-3/TRBV12-4
J: TRBJ1-2
size: NA
D: NA
DNA: TGTGCCAGCAGGTGGGGGGTTTCCTATGGCTACACCTTC
CDR3: CASRWGVSYGYTF

V: TRBV10-1
J: TRBJ2-3
size: NA
D: NA
DNA: TGCGCCAGCAGTGAGGGAAGGCAACCGAGGGATACGCAGTATTTT
CDR3: CASSEGRQPRDTQYF

V: TRBV7-2
J: TRBJ1-6
size: NA
D: NA
DNA: TGTGCCAGCAGCTTAATTTACAGAACTAATTCACCCCTCCACTTT
CDR3: CASSLIYRTNSPLHF

V: TRBV7-9
J: TRBJ2-1
size: NA
D: NA
DNA: TGTGCCAGCAGCGGGTTCCCCTCTAGGAACAATGAGCAGTTCTTC
CDR3: CASSGFPSRNNEQFF

V: TRBV5-1
J: TRBJ2-1
size: NA
D: NA
DNA: TGCGCCAGCAGAGTTAGCGCCCAGAACAATGAGCAGTTCTTC
CDR3: CASRVSAQNNEQFF

V: TRBV2
J: TRBJ2-1
size: once
D: TRBD1
DNA: TGTGCCAGCATCTTACAGGGGGCGAGCTACAATGAGCAGTTCTTC
CDR3: CASILQGASYNEQFF

V: TRBV5-1
J: TRBJ1-2
size: NA
D: TRBD1
DNA: TGCGCCAGCAGCTTGGGGAGGACAGGGGACGGCTACACCTTC
CDR3: CASSLGRTGDGYTF

V: TRBV5-1
J: TRBJ2-5
size: NA
D: NA
DNA: TGCGCCAGCAGCTTGGCGATGGACTGGAGGCAAGAGACCCAGTACTTC
CDR3: CASSLAMDWRQETQYF

V: TRBV6-1
J: TRBJ2-7
size: NA
D: TRBD1
DNA: TGTGCCAGCAGTGAGTCCCGATTCACAGGGGGTGGAGACGAGCAGTACTTC
CDR3: CASSESRFTGGGDEQYF

V: TRBV5-1
J: TRBJ1-6
size: NA
D: NA
DNA: TGCGCCAGCAGCTTGGCTACAGGGTGGGGGTCACCCCTCCACTTT
CDR3: CASSLATGWGSPLHF

V: TRBV4-1
J: TRBJ2-1
size: NA
D: TRBD2
DNA: TGCGCCAGCAGAGCACCGGGACTAGCGTCCTACAATGAGCAGTTCTTC
CDR3: CASRAPGLASYNEQFF

V: TRBV4-1
J: TRBJ1-3
size: NA
D: NA
DNA: TGCGCCAGCAGCTCAGTGATCTCTGGAAACACCATATATTTT
CDR3: CASSSVISGNTIYF

V: TRBV28
J: TRBJ1-2
size: NA
D: NA
DNA: TGTGCCAGCAGTTTTTACCCCCAGGGGCCGGGATATGGCTACACCTTC
CDR3: CASSFYPQGPGYGYTF

V: TRBV19
J: TRBJ1-2
size: few
D: NA
DNA: TGTGCCAGTAGTGCGTACGGTGGGGCTGACTATGGCTACACCTTC
CDR3: CASSAYGGADYGYTF

V: TRBV6-4
J: TRBJ1-2
size: NA
D: TRBD1
DNA: TGTGCCAGCAGTCCCGGGACAGGGGGCGGCTATGGCTACACCTTC
CDR3: CASSPGTGGGYGYTF

V: TRBV5-1
J: TRBJ2-5
size: NA
D: TRBD2
DNA: TGCGCCAGCAGCTTTAACGGCCCGCGGGGCGGGGGGCGCCAAGAGACCCAGTACTTC
CDR3: CASSFNGPRGGGRQETQYF

V: TRBV3-1/TRBV3-2
J: TRBJ1-6
size: NA
D: NA
DNA: TGTGCCAGCAGCCAGGGGGCTCGGTCACCCCTCCACTTT
CDR3: CASSQGARSPLHF

V: TRBV24-1
J: TRBJ2-1
size: once
D: NA
DNA: TGTGCCACCAGTGATTGGAGGAATGAGCAGTTCTTC
CDR3: CATSDWRNEQFF

V: TRBV5-8
J: TRBJ1-5
size: NA
D: NA
DNA: TGTGCCAGCAGCCACGTTCGGCAGCCCCAGCATTTT
CDR3: CASSHVRQPQHF

V: TRBV5-6
J: TRBJ2-5
size: few
D: NA
DNA: TGTGCCAGCAGCTCAGTGCAGTCCCAAGAGACCCAGTACTTC
CDR3: CASSSVQSQETQYF

V: TRBV5-5
J: TRBJ1-3
size: few
D: NA
DNA: TGTGCCAGCAGCTCAACAGGAAGCTCTGGAAACACCATATATTTT
CDR3: CASSSTGSSGNTIYF

V: TRBV11-3
J: TRBJ2-6
size: NA
D: NA
DNA: TGTGCCAGCAGCCCCTTGGGGGCCAACGTCCTGACTTTC
CDR3: CASSPLGANVLTF

V: TRBV28
J: TRBJ2-7
size: once
D: NA
DNA: TGTGCCAGCACGACGGGGGGCTCCGCCTACGAGCAGTACTTC
CDR3: CASTTGGSAYEQYF

V: TRBV2
J: TRBJ1-5
size: NA
D: TRBD1
DNA: TGTGCCAGCGGGGGGACAGGGGCGTTGGAGCCCCAGCATTTT
CDR3: CASGGTGALEPQHF

V: TRBV5-1
J: TRBJ2-1
size: NA
D: TRBD2
DNA: TGCGCCAGCAGCCCGCTAGCGGGGGGGGCCTACAATGAGCAGTTCTTC
CDR3: CASSPLAGGAYNEQFF

V: TRBV27
J: TRBJ2-1
size: NA
D: NA
DNA: TGTGCCAGCAGTTCCGCTATGTCCTACAATGAGCAGTTCTTC
CDR3: CASSSAMSYNEQFF

V: TRBV7-9
J: TRBJ2-1
size: NA
D: NA
DNA: TGTGCCAGCAGCTTACCCGGACTGTCCTACAATGAGCAGTTCTTC
CDR3: CASSLPGLSYNEQFF

V: TRBV11-3
J: TRBJ2-1
size: NA
D: NA
DNA: TGTGCCAGCAGCTCAGCCGGGACTCTTTCCTACAATGAGCAGTTCTTC
CDR3: CASSSAGTLSYNEQFF

V: TRBV6-6
J: TRBJ2-7
size: NA
D: TRBD2
DNA: TGTGCCAGCAGTTACTCGAGCGGGGGCTTTTACGAGCAGTACTTC
CDR3: CASSYSSGGFYEQYF

V: TRBV10-2
J: TRBJ2-7
size: NA
D: TRBD1
DNA: TGCGCCAGCAGTGAGTCGCCAGGGGGCTACGAGCAGTACTTC
CDR3: CASSESPGGYEQYF

V: TRBV29-1
J: TRBJ1-2
size: NA
D: TRBD1
DNA: TGCAGCGTTGAGGTCGGGACAGGGGACGGCTACACCTTC
CDR3: CSVEVGTGDGYTF

V: TRBV6-4
J: TRBJ1-1
size: many
D: TRBD1
DNA: TGTGCCAGCAGTGCTTCACCAGGACAGGGTCTAGCTTTCTTT
CDR3: CASSASPGQGLAFF